These 15 T cell receptor beta chains share one sample of origin, sequenced in a study of cytomegalovirus exposure and HLA in healthy donors. The PCR ran on 60 Vbeta and 13 Jbeta primers. Generated by immunoSEQ multiplex PCR, the TCRdb table keeps only in-frame clones and is missing some. The table lists 95,000 to 150,000 clones, roughly 80% of them singletons. What was sequenced was PBMCs. The receptors derive from a woman younger than 45 in good health and CMV-seropositive.

Only a few counts were recorded for this clone. J is TRBJ1-4 and V is TRBV5-4; D unresolved. Germline V lookup: CDR1 SGHNT, CDR2 YYREEE (reference sequence). V shed 4 bases and J shed 8 bases, with 12 bases lying between them. The CDR3 has 13 amino acids. The CDR3 protein is CASSPAHEEKLFF. The CDR3 DNA is TGTGCCAGCAGCCCCGCCCATGAGGAAAAACTGTTTTTT.

This sequence joins TRBV2 and TRBJ2-4; the D gene is possibly TRBD1 (5 bases). Germline assignment: CDR1 SNHLY and CDR2 FYNNEI. The CDR3 loop spans 14 amino acids. With 5 bases removed from V and 8 bases from J, the gap between germline ends came to 16 bases. In DNA form, the CDR3 reads TGTGCCAGCAGTCTGCAGGGTGGTTCGGACATTCAGTACTTC. Translation gives CASSLQGGSDIQYF.

J is TRBJ2-5 and V is TRBV30; D gene uncertain. The DNA end lines up better with TRBJ2-7; the J call may be wrong. The CDR3 is 12 amino acids. Germline V gives CDR1 GTSNPN, CDR2 SVGIG (reference sequence). The CDR3: CACSRDGGEQYF. DNA of the CDR3: TGTGCCTGCTCCCGCGACGGCGGCGAGCAGTACTTC.

The V gene is TRBV6-1, the J gene TRBJ1-2; D not certain. The V end lost 6 bases, the J end lost 0 bases, and 14 bases lay between the germline ends. This CDR3 has 15 amino acids. The germline gives CDR1 MNHNS, CDR2 SASEGT. CDR3 region: CASSAEAHSNYGYTF. The CDR3 region has the DNA TGTGCCAGCAGCGCCGAGGCCCATTCTAACTATGGCTACACCTTC.

The chain combines TRBV10-1 with TRBJ1-5; unclear D gene. From germline, CDR1 is WNHNN and CDR2 SYGVQD (reference sequence). V was clipped by 5 bases and J by 0 bases, with 17 bases between them. This CDR3 comprises 17 residues. DNA for the CDR3: TGCGCCAGCAGTCCTCCCCAGGACTTTTATAGCAATCAGCCCCAGCATTTT. This gives the protein CASSPPQDFYSNQPQHF.

The J gene is TRBJ2-7, the V gene TRBV6-1; D gene unclear. Trimming pared 6 bases from V and 4 bases from J, leaving 7 bases between. This CDR3 comprises 11 residues. Germline-derived CDR1 and CDR2 are MNHNS and SASEGT. CDR3 in amino acids: CASSPTYEQYF. The CDR3 DNA reads TGTGCCAGCAGCCCCACTTACGAGCAGTACTTC.

About this clone itself: The junction departs from germline at one end; a sequencing error may be responsible. The chain employs TRBV7-9 and TRBJ1-2; 9 bases agree with TRBD1. The CDR3 is 17 residues long. Germline CDR1 and CDR2: SEHNR and FQNEAQ (reference sequence). The CDR3 reads CSSSFHSQGAILSGYTF. CDR3 in DNA: TGTTCCAGCAGCTTCCACTCACAGGGGGCTATCCTCTCTGGCTACACCTTC.

This clone was recorded once. The chain combines TRBV9 with TRBJ1-6; D remains ambiguous. With 0 bases removed from V and 0 bases from J, the gap between germline ends came to 7 bases. Germline V gives CDR1 SGDLS, CDR2 YYNGEE. CDR3 size: 16 residues. The CDR3 DNA follows: TGTGCCAGCAGCGTAGGTGAGGGCTCCTATAATTCACCCCTCCACTTT. Translating gives CASSVGEGSYNSPLHF.

The chain joins TRBV23-1 to TRBJ2-3; D is perhaps TRBD2 (5 bases). TRBV23-1 counts as an open reading frame of uncertain function. The CDR3 runs 9 residues. CDR3 region: CGPGNTQYF. For the CDR3, the DNA is TGCGGCCCGGGGAATACGCAGTATTTT.

V usage is TRBV7-2 and J usage is TRBJ1-1; D is ambiguous. The germline V and J ends were trimmed by 0 bases and 8 bases, with 13 bases remaining between them. From germline, CDR1 is SGHTA and CDR2 FQGNSA. This CDR3 spans 14 amino acids. CDR3 protein: CASSLAFRGQEAFF. CDR3 DNA: TGTGCCAGCAGCTTAGCATTCAGAGGCCAAGAAGCTTTCTTT.

This clone has a handful of counts. This chain links TRBV29-1 with TRBJ2-5; 7 nucleotides agree with TRBD2. The CDR3 runs to 14 residues. CDR1 and CDR2 (germline): SQVTM, ANQGSEA. J gave up 1 base and V 2 bases, and 4 bases lay outside the gene matches. CDR3 region: CSVERSSGQETQYF. Here the CDR3 DNA reads TGCAGCGTTGAAAGGTCTAGCGGCCAAGAGACCCAGTACTTC.

The chain uses TRBV11-1 and TRBJ2-1; a possible D gene is TRBD1 (6 bases). This CDR3 region has 15 residues. Germline CDR1 reads SGHAT; CDR2 reads FQDESV (reference sequence). With 1 base removed from V and 5 bases from J, the gap between germline ends came to 12 bases. CDR3 protein: CASSLVTGLNNEQFF. The CDR3, as DNA: TGTGCCAGCAGCTTAGTGACAGGACTCAACAATGAGCAGTTCTTC.

The CDR3 DNA is TGCAGCGTCGGGAGAAGCTCCTACAATGAGCAGTTCTTC. This sequence encodes CSVGRSSYNEQFF. V usage is TRBV29-1 and J usage is TRBJ2-1; D perhaps matches TRBD2 (6 bases). This CDR3 comprises 13 residues. V was clipped by 6 bases and J by 0 bases, with 9 bases between them. Germline V gene sequence: CDR1 SQVTM, CDR2 ANQGSEA.

The CDR3 coding sequence is TGCGCCAGCAAGCGGAGGGGCTCGTTTTGGGAGACCCAGTACTTC. This encodes CASKRRGSFWETQYF. The gene calls are TRBV10-1 and TRBJ2-5; tentative D call: TRBD2 (6 bases). The CDR3 has 15 residues. The V and J ends lost 7 bases and 5 bases respectively, with 20 bases between them. Germline CDR1 and CDR2: WNHNN and SYGVQD (reference sequence).

This sequence joins TRBV10-3 and TRBJ2-6; 7 positions agree with TRBD2. V was pared by 2 bases and J by 4 bases, with 2 bases of the junction left unmatched. Germline loops: CDR1 ENHRY, CDR2 SYGVKD. CDR3 size: 15 residues. The CDR3 region is CAISEGRGGANVLTF. CDR3 coding DNA: TGTGCCATCAGTGAGGGGCGGGGGGGGGCCAACGTCCTGACTTTC.